In its sample, the clone carrying this T cell receptor (beta chain) was seen many times. What it binds is not known. The data were taken from a study of regulatory T cells in long-lasting Graves disease. About the research overall: Graves' patients, diagnosed recently, had received antithyroid drugs under 3 months. Whole-study results and caveats: Analyses excluded thyroid tissue, covering peripheral blood alone.

The time point: newly diagnosed GD, antithyroid drugs for less than 3 months. PBMC-extracted RNA yielded the TCR library. Graves' disease diagnosis used American Thyroid Association guidelines. Construction of the TCR beta libraries employed iRepertoire HTBI primers in conjunction with Arm-PCR of CDR3 regions. TCRdb re-analysed the multiplex PCR reads in MiXCR, keeping a single row per CDR3 protein. The sample has 500,000 to 700,000 distinct CDR3 sequences; approximately 15% are singletons. These same records also appear under a second study, on T cells in Graves' hyperthyroidism and ophthalmopathy. That paper notes: HTBI primers drove first-round RT-PCR of the TCR CDR3.

Material: peripheral blood mononuclear cells (PBMCs), obtained at new diagnosis, from a patient treated with antithyroid drugs. This sequence originates from a woman aged 25 to 39 with Graves disease.

This chain's CDR3 is CASSFGWQGLDYTF. CDR3 bases: TGTGCCAGCAGTTTTGGGTGGCAGGGGCTGGACTACACCTTC. V and J are TRBV12-3 or TRBV12-4 and TRBJ1-2, with TRBD1 as a possible D gene (6 bases). This CDR3 has 14 residues. Trimming took off 3 bases at V and 10 bases at J, with 18 bases between the two ends.